This T cell receptor beta chain was recorded in a study of patients and donors after allogeneic stem cell transplantation. TCRdb independently ran MiXCR on the RT-PCR reads; one entry per CDR3 protein. In the table there are under 95,000 distinct CDR3 sequences, 4.5% to 5% of which are singletons. This clonotype was recorded at least ten times. This CDR3 is built from 18 residues. Germline assignment: CDR1 MGHRA and CDR2 YSYEKL. The trim removed 4 bases at V and 0 bases at J, leaving 9 bases unmatched. The sequenced sample consisted of blood, either unsorted or a sorted T cell fraction (not recorded which). The gene calls are TRBV4-1 and TRBJ1-2; 12 bases match TRBD1. The sequence was collected from a human donor who was either an allogeneic HSCT recipient or a stem cell or donor lymphocyte infusion donor (not recorded which). It is not recorded whose cells these are; they may come from a transplant donor. The CDR3 is CASSPPGTGGEANYGYTF. Here the CDR3 DNA reads TGCGCCAGCAGCCCTCCCGGGACAGGGGGCGAAGCTAACTATGGCTACACCTTC.